The 20 T cell receptor beta chains in this list originate from one sample, sequenced in a study of blood T cell repertoires in COVID-19. Sequencing used immunoSEQ multiplex PCR; TCRdb keeps in-frame clones, though not all of them. The table has 150,000 to 200,000 clones, around three quarters seen once. Sequenced sample: PBMCs or T cells enriched from blood (not recorded which). The receptor source for this set is a woman between 45 and 60 years old with acute COVID-19.

In this sample, this clone turned up a few times. The J gene is TRBJ2-3, the V gene TRBV7-9; 9 bases align to TRBD2. Trimming at V came to 6 bases and at J to 2 bases, leaving 3 bases not matched to a gene. The CDR3 is made up of 14 amino acids. CDR1 SEHNR and CDR2 FQNEAQ come from the germline V gene (reference sequence). CDR3 sequence: CASRRTSDTDTQYF. DNA of the CDR3: TGTGCCAGCAGGAGGACTAGCGACACAGATACGCAGTATTTT.

The V and J genes are TRBV6-6 and TRBJ1-4; 7 nucleotides match TRBD1. Germline-derived CDR1 and CDR2 are MNHNY and SVGAGI (reference sequence). The CDR3 loop spans 14 amino acids. The trim removed 6 bases at V and 4 bases at J, leaving 5 bases unmatched. CDR3 coding DNA: TGTGCCAGCAGATCCGGACAGGTTAATGAAAAACTGTTTTTT. Residues: CASRSGQVNEKLFF.

The V call is TRBV19, the J call TRBJ1-1; 9 bases agree with TRBD1. Germline V gene lookup returns CDR1 LNHDA and CDR2 SQIVND (reference sequence). V shed 7 bases, J shed 5 bases, and the junction held 8 bases outside the gene matches. This CDR3 has 14 amino acids. The CDR3 nucleotides are TGTGCCAGTACCCCGGGACAGGGCCGGACTGAAGCTTTCTTT. Amino acids: CASTPGQGRTEAFF.

The chain recombines TRBV6-5 with TRBJ2-7, with 9 bases matching TRBD2. Germline V gene data show CDR1 as MNHEY and CDR2 as SVGAGI. The CDR3 has 15 residues. With V trimmed by 0 bases and J by 4 bases, 4 bases remained unmatched. This CDR3 is CASSYSASGAYEQYV. CDR3 bases: TGTGCCAGCAGTTACTCTGCTAGCGGGGCATACGAGCAGTACGTC.

In its sample, this clone was seen a few times. The CDR3 here is CASSLDQGAGTEAFF. The DNA for the CDR3 is TGTGCCAGCAGCTTAGATCAGGGGGCCGGCACTGAAGCTTTCTTT. V usage is TRBV7-9 and J usage is TRBJ1-1; the match to TRBD1 covers 8 bases. The J segment lost 4 bases and the V segment lost 1 base, leaving 5 bases of the junction unmatched. The CDR3 totals 15 residues. CDR1 is SEHNR, CDR2 FQNEAQ, per germline (reference sequence). Full variable domain (rest looked up from reference TRBV7-9 and TRBJ1-1): DTGVSQNPRHKITKRGQNVTFRCDPISEHNRLYWYRQTLGQGPEFLTYFQNEAQLEKSRLLSDRFSAERPKGSFSTLEIQRTEQGDSAMYLCASSLDQGAGTEAFFGQGTRLTVV.

The chain combines TRBV7-8 with TRBJ1-3, with D unclear. The CDR3 covers 12 residues. The germline V gene encodes CDR1 SGHVS and CDR2 FQNEAQ. Trimming stripped 5 bases from V and 4 bases from J, with 6 bases between. As DNA, the CDR3 is TGTGCCAGCAGCCCACAGGGAAACACCATATATTTT. Protein sequence: CASSPQGNTIYF.

There are a few counts of this clone. The V and J genes are TRBV3-1 (or the pseudogene TRBV3-2) and TRBJ2-2, with D tentatively TRBD1 (6 bases). Deletions cut 0 bases from V and 5 bases from J, with 13 bases between. The CDR3 has 16 amino acids. Germline-derived CDR1 and CDR2 are LGHDT and YNNKEL (reference sequence). The CDR3 DNA reads TGTGCCAGCAGCCAAGAAACAGGGACGGGAACCGGGGAGCTGTTTTTT. Amino acids: CASSQETGTGTGELFF.

This clone appeared once. The chain links TRBV2 to TRBJ1-4; 7 nucleotides agree with TRBD1. The CDR3 length is 15 residues. V lost 6 bases to trimming and J lost 5 bases; unmatched junction nucleotides: 9. Germline lookup yields CDR1 SNHLY and CDR2 FYNNEI. CDR3 nucleotides: TGTGCCAGCAGGGACAGGTCGACGGTCAATGAAAAACTGTTTTTT. Its translation is CASRDRSTVNEKLFF.

The chain recombines TRBV5-1 with TRBJ1-4, with D perhaps matching TRBD1 (5 bases). CDR3 length: 16 amino acids. Germline loops: CDR1 SGHRS, CDR2 YFSETQ. V lost 3 bases and J lost 5, with 17 bases in between. The CDR3 DNA sequence: TGCGCCAGCAGCTGGTCGAGCAGGGAGGGAAATGAAAAACTGTTTTTT. Residues: CASSWSSREGNEKLFF.

In its sample, this clone was seen once. This chain connects TRBV14 to TRBJ2-1, with a tentative D call TRBD2 (7 bases). The CDR3 is made up of 17 amino acids. Germline V gene data show CDR1 as SGHDN and CDR2 as FVKESK. Trimming cost V 7 bases and J 0 bases, with 19 bases left between them. The CDR3 region is CASIRGGVWGSYNEQFF. The DNA for the CDR3 is TGTGCCAGCATCCGAGGGGGGGTTTGGGGCTCCTACAATGAGCAGTTCTTC.

The rearrangement joins TRBV19 to TRBJ1-5, with D perhaps matching TRBD1 (6 bases). This CDR3 spans 13 amino acids. The germline V gene encodes CDR1 LNHDA and CDR2 SQIVND (reference sequence). Trimming removed 5 bases at V and 7 bases at J, with 12 bases between. This CDR3 is CASSPVQGQPQHF. CDR3 nucleotides: TGTGCCAGTAGTCCCGTACAGGGACAGCCCCAGCATTTT.

V usage is TRBV30 and J usage is TRBJ1-1, with 8 bases lining up with TRBD1. CDR3 length: 13 residues. Trimming removed 8 bases from V and 1 base from J; junction bases left unmatched: 6. Germline CDR1 is GTSNPN and CDR2 is SVGIG (reference sequence). The CDR3 DNA is TGTGCCAGATCGGGACAGGCGAACACTGAAGCTTTCTTT. Protein sequence: CARSGQANTEAFF.

CDR3 nucleotide sequence: TGTGCCAGTAGCCAGGGAGGGAATAATTCACCCCTCCACTTT. Its protein is CASSQGGNNSPLHF. The chain carries TRBV2 and TRBJ1-6, with D perhaps TRBD1 (5 bases). This CDR3 spans 14 amino acids. Germline-derived CDR1 and CDR2 are SNHLY and FYNNEI. Trimming cost V 9 bases and J 5 bases, with 14 bases left between them.

The rearrangement uses TRBV6-5 and TRBJ1-6; D unclear. The CDR3 is 14 amino acids. CDR1 MNHEY and CDR2 SVGAGI come from the germline V gene. V lost 11 bases to trimming and J lost 8 bases, with 19 bases between them. The CDR3 coding sequence is TGTGCCGCCCTCCCGGATGGAGCGGATTCACCCCTCCACTTT. This sequence encodes CAALPDGADSPLHF.

The V gene is TRBV5-8, the J gene TRBJ1-3; no clear D. The CDR3 is made up of 17 amino acids. Deletions cut 2 bases from V and 0 bases from J, with 15 bases between. The V gene's germline CDR1 is SGHTS and CDR2 YDEGEE. CDR3 bases: TGTGCCAGCAGCTTAGTTGCGGTCACCCACTCTGGAAACACCATATATTTT. Its translation is CASSLVAVTHSGNTIYF.

This clone was picked up one time. The genes are TRBV14 and TRBJ1-4, with TRBD1 matching 8 bases. With 5 bases clipped from V and 7 bases from J, the junction kept 12 bases outside the gene matches. The CDR3 runs to 16 residues. The germline gives CDR1 SGHDN, CDR2 FVKESK. The CDR3 region has the DNA TGTGCCAGCAGCACCCGGAGACAGGGGCGTACTGAAAAACTGTTTTTT. Translated, it gives CASSTRRQGRTEKLFF.

The gene calls are TRBV30 and TRBJ2-5; perhaps TRBD1 as D (6 bases). Trimming removed 5 bases at V and 5 bases at J, with 30 bases between. Germline V gene sequence: CDR1 GTSNPN, CDR2 SVGIG (reference sequence). The CDR3 covers 18 residues. DNA for the CDR3: TGTGCCTGGGGGGGCTCCAGGGTCCTAGAGAGTGGAACGGAGACCCAGTACTTC. As protein: CAWGGSRVLESGTETQYF.

The V and J genes are TRBV18 and TRBJ2-5; D is possibly TRBD2 (7 bases). The length of the CDR3 is 14 residues. Trimming pared 2 bases from V and 5 bases from J, leaving 12 bases between. Germline CDR1 KGHSH, CDR2 LQKENI. CDR3 in DNA: TGTGCCAGCTCACCAACCCGCGGGGGCGAGACCCAGTACTTC. This sequence encodes CASSPTRGGETQYF.

The chain uses TRBV4-1 and TRBJ2-2; maybe TRBD1 (6 bases). Trimming left V 2 bases short and J 2 bases short, with 12 bases between. CDR1 and CDR2 (germline): MGHRA, YSYEKL. The CDR3 is made up of 16 amino acids. The CDR3 here is CASSQIGTTNTGELFF. Written as DNA, the CDR3 is TGCGCCAGCAGCCAAATTGGGACAACTAACACCGGGGAGCTGTTTTTT.

This sequence joins TRBV7-2 and TRBJ2-5, with 9 bases identical to TRBD2. The ends lost 7 bases at V and 4 bases at J; junction bases unmatched: 22. Per the germline V gene, CDR1 is SGHTA and CDR2 is FQGNSA. The CDR3 loop spans 19 amino acids. The CDR3 reads CASKHPNGRGGLFVETQYF. CDR3 coding DNA: TGTGCCAGCAAACACCCGAATGGGCGGGGGGGTTTGTTTGTAGAGACCCAGTACTTC.